This T cell receptor (beta chain) was profiled in a study of technical replicates of blood from several donors. TCRdb's table, derived via immunoSEQ multiplex PCR, lists solely in-frame clones and lacks some. The table shows tens of thousands of clones, with roughly 94% occurring only once. V gave up 7 bases and J gave up 2 bases, with 21 bases separating them. Germline V gives CDR1 SGHRS, CDR2 YFSETQ. This CDR3 has 16 amino acids. This clonotype was sampled from a human donor in good health. Some clones in this sample may be carry-over from other donors' samples. The chain recombines TRBV5-1 with TRBJ1-2, with D perhaps TRBD1 (6 bases). Specimen: PBMCs. CDR3 residues: CASGPIGTYLNYGYTF. As DNA, the CDR3 is TGCGCCAGCGGCCCCATAGGGACATATTTGAACTATGGCTACACCTTC.